This TCR beta chain was observed in a study of blood T cell repertoires in COVID-19. Study at large: The analysed material was cDNA or gDNA that came from T cells, B-cell-depleted T cells, or PBMCs.

Here immunoSEQ multiplex PCR was the method, and the copy in TCRdb shows in-frame clones only, minus some. The table lists 440,000 or so clones, around 89% of them singletons. Germline values: CDR1 SEHNR, CDR2 FQNEAQ (reference sequence). This CDR3 contains 16 residues. V was clipped by 1 base and J by 8 bases; unmatched bases: 8. Seattle patients were enrolled during active infection and followed longitudinally. The clonotype comes from a woman aged 40 to 55 with COVID-19, enrolled during active disease. Sequenced: peripheral blood. This chain uses TRBV7-9 with TRBJ1-4; 9 positions agree with TRBD1. The CDR3 nucleotides read TGTGCCAGCAGCTTAGTAGGACAGGGGAGGCACGAAAAACTGTTTTTT. Translating it yields CASSLVGQGRHEKLFF.